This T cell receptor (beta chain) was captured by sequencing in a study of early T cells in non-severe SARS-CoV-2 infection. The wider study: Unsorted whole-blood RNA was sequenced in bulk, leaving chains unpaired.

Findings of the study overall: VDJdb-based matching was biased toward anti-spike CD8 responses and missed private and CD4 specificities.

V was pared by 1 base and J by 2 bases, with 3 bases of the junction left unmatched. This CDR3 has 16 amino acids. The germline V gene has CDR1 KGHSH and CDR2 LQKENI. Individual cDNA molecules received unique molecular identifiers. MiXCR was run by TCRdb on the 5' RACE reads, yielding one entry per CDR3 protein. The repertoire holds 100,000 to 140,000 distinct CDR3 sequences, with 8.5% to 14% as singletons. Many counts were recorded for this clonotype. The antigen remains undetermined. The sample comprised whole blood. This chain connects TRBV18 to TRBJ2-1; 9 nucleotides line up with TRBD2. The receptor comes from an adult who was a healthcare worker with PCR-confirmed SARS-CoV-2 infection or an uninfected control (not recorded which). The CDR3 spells CASSPLAGGPYNEQFF. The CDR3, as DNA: TGTGCCAGCTCACCACTGGCGGGAGGGCCCTACAATGAGCAGTTCTTC.